This TCR beta chain was sequenced during a study of molecular identifiers for immune sequencing clone quantification. Across the study: Naive CD8 cell RNA, from roughly 21,000 or 96,000 cells, was split five ways in replicates, with four sequenced. Study conclusions and caveats: One cell's worth of spiked Jurkat TCR RNA was reportedly detectable among about a million naive cells.

This CDR3 region has 16 residues. Germline V gene sequence: CDR1 MDHEN, CDR2 SYDVKM. V was clipped by 6 bases and J by 1 base; unmatched bases: 7. This clonotype was counted at least ten times. Its matching antigen is unknown. Using its own MiXCR run on the PCR reads, TCRdb lists one record per CDR3 protein. The sample shows about 640,000 distinct CDR3 sequences, roughly 21% of them seen only once. Every naive CD8 library was made from between about 17,000 and 1,100,000 sorted cells with 10%, 30% or 50% RNA. Naive CD8 T cells underwent sorting with the CD8+CD4-CCR7+CD45RA+ definition. This chain joins TRBV28 and TRBJ2-3, with 10 bases lining up with TRBD1. Sequencing input: naive CD8+ T cells from blood, with Jurkat cell RNA spiked in. Subset in this sample: FACS-sorted CD8+CD4-CCR7+CD45RA+ naive T cells. The TCR comes from a human donor in good health. Some libraries in this study had Jurkat cell RNA spiked in. The CDR3 region has the DNA TGTGCCAGCAGCCATGGGGGGACAGGGGGCACAGATACGCAGTATTTT. This gives the protein CASSHGGTGGTDTQYF. Combining the CDR3 with reference TRBV28 and TRBJ2-3 gives the whole variable domain DVKVTQSSRYLVKRTGEKVFLECVQDMDHENMFWYRQDPGLGLRLIYFSYDVKMKEKGDIPEGYSVSREKKERFSLILESASTNQTSMYLCASSHGGTGGTDTQYFGPGTRLTVL.